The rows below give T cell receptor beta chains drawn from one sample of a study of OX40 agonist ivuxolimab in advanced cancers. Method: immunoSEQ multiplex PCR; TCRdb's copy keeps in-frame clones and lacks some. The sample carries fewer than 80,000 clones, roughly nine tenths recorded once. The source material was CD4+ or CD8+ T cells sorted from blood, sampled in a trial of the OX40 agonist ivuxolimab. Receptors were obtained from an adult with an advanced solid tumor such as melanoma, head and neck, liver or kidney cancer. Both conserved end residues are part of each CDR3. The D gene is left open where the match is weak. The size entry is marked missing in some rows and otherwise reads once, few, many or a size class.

CDR3: CATRTGRDETYEQYF
DNA: TGTGCCACCAGAACCGGGCGGGACGAGACCTACGAGCAGTACTTC
J: TRBJ2-7
size: -
D: -
V: TRBV15

CDR3: CASSSDRANGYTF
DNA: TGTGCCAGCAGCTCAGACAGGGCCAACGGCTACACCTTC
J: TRBJ1-2
size: -
D: TRBD1
V: TRBV5-4

CDR3: CASTDLDQGYIEQYF
DNA: TGTGCCAGCACTGACCTGGACCAAGGTTATATCGAGCAGTACTTC
J: TRBJ2-7
size: -
D: -
V: TRBV2

CDR3: CASKVSRGGYNEQFF
DNA: TGTGCCAGCAAGGTATCCCGCGGGGGTTACAATGAGCAGTTCTTC
J: TRBJ2-1
size: -
D: TRBD2
V: TRBV27

CDR3: CASSLDGGMDNSPLHF
DNA: TGTGCCAGCAGCTTGGATGGGGGCATGGACAATTCACCCCTCCACTTT
J: TRBJ1-6
size: -
D: -
V: TRBV5-6

CDR3: CASSQDKNTEAFF
DNA: TGCGCCAGCAGCCAAGACAAAAACACTGAAGCTTTCTTT
J: TRBJ1-1
size: -
D: -
V: TRBV4-1

CDR3: CASSFDYLGTGGGGYTF
DNA: TGTGCCAGCAGTTTCGACTACCTGGGGACAGGGGGTGGCGGCTACACCTTC
J: TRBJ1-2
size: -
D: TRBD1
V: TRBV27

CDR3: CASSPGRAKASYEQYF
DNA: TGTGCCAGCAGCCCCGGGAGGGCCAAGGCCTCCTACGAGCAGTACTTC
J: TRBJ2-7
size: -
D: TRBD2
V: TRBV5-4

CDR3: CASSIPGPGELFF
DNA: TGTGCCAGCAGTATCCCAGGGCCCGGGGAGCTGTTTTTT
J: TRBJ2-2
size: few
D: -
V: TRBV27

CDR3: CASSADSVSDEQYF
DNA: TGTGCCAGCAGCGCAGACAGCGTCTCTGACGAGCAGTACTTC
J: TRBJ2-7
size: -
D: -
V: TRBV7-2

CDR3: CASSQDRWTSGNYEQYF
DNA: TGCGCCAGCAGCCAAGATCGGTGGACTAGCGGGAACTACGAGCAGTACTTC
J: TRBJ2-7
size: medium-sized
D: TRBD2
V: TRBV4-1

CDR3: CASSSTSGSRYTGELFF
DNA: TGCGCCAGCAGCTCGACTAGCGGGAGTCGCTACACCGGGGAGCTGTTTTTT
J: TRBJ2-2
size: -
D: TRBD2
V: TRBV5-1

CDR3: CASSGDSSSYEQYF
DNA: TGTGCCAGCAGCGGGGACAGTAGCTCCTACGAGCAGTACTTC
J: TRBJ2-7
size: -
D: TRBD1
V: TRBV7-9

CDR3: CASSYSPSGSYEQYF
DNA: TGTGCCAGCAGTTACTCGCCTAGCGGTTCTTACGAGCAGTACTTC
J: TRBJ2-7
size: once
D: TRBD2
V: TRBV6-6

CDR3: CASSQPGHGNSPLHF
DNA: TGTGCCAGCAGCCAACCGGGACACGGTAATTCACCCCTCCACTTT
J: TRBJ1-6
size: once
D: -
V: TRBV7-9

CDR3: CASGDPSYEQYF
DNA: TGTGCCAGCGGGGACCCATCCTACGAGCAGTACTTC
J: TRBJ2-7
size: -
D: -
V: TRBV5-4

CDR3: CASSFVGGVGEQYF
DNA: TGTGCCAGTAGTTTTGTTGGGGGCGTGGGTGAGCAGTACTTC
J: TRBJ2-7
size: -
D: -
V: TRBV19

CDR3: CASSVGGIMNTEAFF
DNA: TGTGCCAGCAGCGTAGGGGGTATCATGAACACTGAAGCTTTCTTT
J: TRBJ1-1
size: -
D: -
V: TRBV9

CDR3: CASTFPAKPDSPQNTGELFF
DNA: TGTGCCAGCACCTTCCCTGCGAAACCCGACTCTCCTCAGAACACCGGGGAGCTGTTTTTT
J: TRBJ2-2
size: -
D: -
V: TRBV5-5

CDR3: CASSPRVRFYEQYF
DNA: TGTGCCAGCAGCCCCAGGGTCAGGTTCTACGAGCAGTACTTC
J: TRBJ2-7
size: -
D: -
V: TRBV28

CDR3: CASSSLTGGDTEAFF
DNA: TGTGCCAGTAGTTCCCTGACAGGGGGGGACACTGAAGCTTTCTTT
J: TRBJ1-1
size: -
D: TRBD1
V: TRBV19

CDR3: CAWSVIAGVNSPLHF
DNA: TGTGCCTGGAGTGTAATTGCGGGGGTTAATTCACCCCTCCACTTT
J: TRBJ1-6
size: -
D: -
V: TRBV30

CDR3: CASSPSGREETQYF
DNA: TGTGCCAGCAGCCCTAGCGGGCGAGAGGAGACCCAGTACTTC
J: TRBJ2-5
size: -
D: TRBD2
V: TRBV28

CDR3: CASSLTPIYEQYF
DNA: TGTGCCAGCAGCTTAACTCCCATCTACGAGCAGTACTTC
J: TRBJ2-7
size: -
D: -
V: TRBV13

CDR3: CASSAGQGKDEQYF
DNA: TGTGCCAGCAGCGCCGGACAGGGGAAGGACGAGCAGTACTTC
J: TRBJ2-7
size: -
D: TRBD1
V: TRBV2

CDR3: CASSPTGGSTEAFF
DNA: TGTGCCAGCTCACCTACAGGGGGATCCACTGAAGCTTTCTTT
J: TRBJ1-1
size: -
D: TRBD1
V: TRBV18

CDR3: CASSQARDWPKDEQFF
DNA: TGCGCCAGCAGCCAAGCAAGGGACTGGCCTAAAGATGAGCAGTTCTTC
J: TRBJ2-1
size: -
D: -
V: TRBV4-3

CDR3: CASSPRGGWEQYF
DNA: TGTGCCAGCAGTCCCCGAGGGGGCTGGGAGCAGTACTTC
J: TRBJ2-7
size: -
D: TRBD1
V: TRBV28

CDR3: CASSYSNGVGPDTQYF
DNA: TGTGCCAGCAGTTACTCGAATGGGGTGGGTCCAGATACGCAGTATTTT
J: TRBJ2-3
size: -
D: -
V: TRBV6-5

CDR3: CASSFGGLDKLNF
DNA: TGTGCCAGCAGTTTCGGGGGGTTAGACAAATTGAATTTT
J: TRBJ2-3
size: -
D: TRBD2
V: TRBV27

CDR3: CASSLKRDKTSGSSYEQYF
DNA: TGTGCCAGCAGTTTAAAAAGGGACAAGACTAGCGGGAGTTCCTACGAGCAGTACTTC
J: TRBJ2-7
size: -
D: TRBD2
V: TRBV28

CDR3: CATKQGEETQYF
DNA: TGTGCCACCAAACAGGGAGAAGAGACCCAGTACTTC
J: TRBJ2-5
size: -
D: -
V: TRBV7-9

CDR3: CASTRRTDLDQPQHF
DNA: TGTGCCAGTACCCGCAGGACAGATCTGGATCAGCCCCAGCATTTT
J: TRBJ1-5
size: -
D: -
V: TRBV19

CDR3: CASSHSTSGTDEQYF
DNA: TGCGCCAGCAGCCACTCCACTAGCGGGACAGACGAGCAGTACTTC
J: TRBJ2-7
size: -
D: TRBD2
V: TRBV4-1

CDR3: CAWSVQGYSIGMNAEAFF
DNA: TGTGCCTGGAGTGTACAGGGATATAGTATCGGGATGAACGCTGAAGCTTTCTTT
J: TRBJ1-1
size: -
D: -
V: TRBV30

CDR3: CASSLDSSGNYEQYF
DNA: TGTGCCAGCAGCTTAGATTCGTCAGGGAACTACGAGCAGTACTTC
J: TRBJ2-7
size: -
D: -
V: TRBV11-3

CDR3: CASSLGMNWEQYF
DNA: TGTGCCAGCAGTTTAGGTATGAACTGGGAGCAGTACTTC
J: TRBJ2-7
size: -
D: -
V: TRBV28

CDR3: CASSGVGQPQHF
DNA: TGTGCCAGCAGTGGGGTAGGTCAGCCCCAGCATTTT
J: TRBJ1-5
size: -
D: -
V: TRBV2

CDR3: CASSSPGRNNEQFF
DNA: TGTGCCAGCAGCTCACCTGGCAGAAACAATGAGCAGTTCTTC
J: TRBJ2-1
size: -
D: -
V: TRBV7-9

CDR3: CASRGNGGELFF
DNA: TGCGCCAGCAGGGGAAATGGCGGGGAGCTGTTTTTT
J: TRBJ2-2
size: -
D: -
V: TRBV10-2

CDR3: CASSYYRDWDTEAFF
DNA: TGTGCCAGCAGTTACTACAGGGATTGGGACACTGAAGCTTTCTTT
J: TRBJ1-1
size: -
D: -
V: TRBV6-5

CDR3: CASSEAGVWGGETQYF
DNA: TGTGCCAGCAGTGAAGCGGGAGTATGGGGTGGGGAGACCCAGTACTTC
J: TRBJ2-5
size: -
D: -
V: TRBV6-1

CDR3: CASSTRQYQETQYF
DNA: TGTGCCAGCAGCACCCGACAGTACCAAGAGACCCAGTACTTC
J: TRBJ2-5
size: -
D: -
V: TRBV5-4

CDR3: CASSPEGAGYTF
DNA: TGTGCCAGCAGCCCCGAGGGGGCTGGCTACACCTTC
J: TRBJ1-2
size: -
D: TRBD1
V: TRBV4-2

CDR3: CASSQGTENYEQYF
DNA: TGTGCCAGCAGCCAAGGGACGGAGAACTACGAGCAGTACTTC
J: TRBJ2-7
size: -
D: -
V: TRBV4-2

CDR3: CASSEDPDNGDTQYF
DNA: TGTGCCAGCAGTGAAGACCCAGATAACGGAGATACGCAGTATTTT
J: TRBJ2-3
size: -
D: -
V: TRBV9